The 32 T cell receptor beta chains below were found in one sample sequenced in a study of blood T cell repertoires in COVID-19. Clones were sequenced by immunoSEQ multiplex PCR, and TCRdb holds only the in-frame ones, with some missing. The sample contains under 350,000 clones, 80% to 90% of which appear only once. The specimen was PBMCs or T cells enriched from blood (not recorded which). The receptors were gathered from a woman aged 40-49 years with acute COVID-19.

For the CDR3, the DNA is TGTGCCAGCCGGGACAGGGGGGCAGGTCAGCCCCAGCATTTT. This codes for CASRDRGAGQPQHF. The chain uses TRBV2 and TRBJ1-5, with 11 nucleotides matching TRBD1. The CDR3 is made up of 14 amino acids. Germline V gene lookup returns CDR1 SNHLY and CDR2 FYNNEI. J was trimmed by 6 bases and V by 8 bases; bases with no gene match: 6. Complete variable domain (other parts from reference TRBV2 and TRBJ1-5): EPEVTQTPSHQVTQMGQEVILRCVPISNHLYFYWYRQILGQKVEFLVSFYNNEISEKSEIFDDQFSVERPDGSNFTLKIRSTKLEDSAMYFCASRDRGAGQPQHFGDGTRLSIL.

This chain uses TRBV19 with TRBJ1-5; TRBD1 is a possible D gene (5 bases). This CDR3 region has 16 residues. The V gene's germline CDR1 is LNHDA and CDR2 SQIVND (reference sequence). With 3 bases removed from V and 1 base from J, the gap between germline ends came to 13 bases. Here the CDR3 reads CASSMGWGLSNQPQHF. The CDR3 coding sequence is TGTGCCAGTAGTATGGGATGGGGCCTAAGCAATCAGCCCCAGCATTTT. The full variable domain, in which reference TRBV19 and TRBJ1-5 provide the parts outside the CDR3, is DGGITQSPKYLFRKEGQNVTLSCEQNLNHDAMYWYRQDPGQGLRLIYYSQIVNDFQKGDIAEGYSVSREKKESFPLTVTSAQKNPTAFYLCASSMGWGLSNQPQHFGDGTRLSIL.

About this clone: At one boundary the junction diverges from the germline segment, which might be a read error. The V call is TRBV27, the J call TRBJ2-7; the match to TRBD2 covers 10 bases. Germline V gene lookup returns CDR1 MNHEY and CDR2 SMNVEV (reference sequence). The CDR3 has 14 amino acids. The CDR3 loop reads CASSLWTSGGGITF. As DNA, the CDR3 is TGTGCCAGCAGCTTATGGACTAGCGGAGGAGGTATTACTTTC.

A note on this clone: Compared with germline, one end of the junction differs, possibly owing to a read error. V gene TRBV7-7 combines with J gene TRBJ2-5, with a possible D match to TRBD1 (5 bases). Looked up from germline, CDR1 is SSHAT and CDR2 is FNYEAQ (reference sequence). CDR3 length equals 13 residues. The CDR3 sequence: CASSLARVETQYF. The DNA for the CDR3 is TGTGCTAGCAGCTTAGCCAGGGTAGAGACCCAGTACTTC.

CDR3 amino acids: CASSPTQEVSYTF. DNA for the CDR3: TGTGCCAGCAGTCCGACCCAGGAGGTGAGCTACACCTTC. The chain couples TRBV28 to TRBJ1-2; the D is unclear. The CDR3 extends over 13 amino acids. Germline CDR1 MDHEN, CDR2 SYDVKM. V lost 5 bases and J 9 bases, leaving 16 bases between the germline ends.

V gene TRBV9 combines with J gene TRBJ1-6; TRBD1 matches 7 bases. Germline V gene lookup returns CDR1 SGDLS and CDR2 YYNGEE. The CDR3 has 14 amino acids. Trimming took 0 bases from V and 7 from J; bases not matched to a gene: 1. The CDR3 nucleotides are TGTGCCAGCAGCGTAGCGGACAGGAATTCACCCCTCCACTTT. It specifies CASSVADRNSPLHF.

The table lists this clone with a count of one. The V gene is TRBV5-5, the J gene TRBJ2-7; D is ambiguous. The length of the CDR3 is 12 residues. Per the germline V gene, CDR1 is SGHKS and CDR2 is YYEKEE (reference sequence). Trimming pared 4 bases from V and 5 bases from J, leaving 10 bases between. In DNA form, the CDR3 reads TGTGCCAGCAGCCCGAGTATCCACGAGCAGTACTTC. Translated: CASSPSIHEQYF.

This clone showed up just a few times. V gene TRBV28 combines with J gene TRBJ2-3; 12 nucleotides match TRBD2. V dropped 3 bases and J dropped 2; count of bases not matched to a gene: 6. From germline, CDR1 is MDHEN and CDR2 SYDVKM. The CDR3 totals 17 residues. The CDR3 coding sequence is TGTGCCAGCAGTTTCCTAGCGGGAGGGAGGCCCACAGATACGCAGTATTTT. It translates to CASSFLAGGRPTDTQYF.

J is TRBJ2-1 and V is TRBV21-1; the table's D call, TRBD1, was not checked against the DNA. TRBV21-1 is an annotated pseudogene. The CDR3 has 14 amino acids. CDR3 sequence (DNA): TGTGCCAGCAGCAAAGGGCAGGGGGGCAATGAGCAGTTCTTC. It specifies CASSKGQGGNEQFF.

The rearrangement links TRBV18 to TRBJ1-2; 7 bases fit TRBD1. The CDR3 consists of 13 residues. CDR1 is KGHSH and CDR2 is LQKENI in the germline V gene. J was trimmed by 3 bases and V by 6 bases; bases with no gene match: 4. CDR3 loop: CASSTGTDYGYTF. The CDR3 DNA reads TGTGCCAGCTCGACCGGGACAGACTATGGCTACACCTTC. The complete variable domain, with remaining parts taken from reference TRBV18 and TRBJ1-2, reads NAGVMQNPRHLVRRRGQEARLRCSPMKGHSHVYWYRQLPEEGLKFMVYLQKENIIDESGMPKERFSAEFPKEGPSILRIQQVVRGDSAAYFCASSTGTDYGYTFGSGTRLTVV.

The rearrangement joins TRBV5-1 to TRBJ2-1; 12 nucleotides match TRBD2. The CDR3 is made up of 16 amino acids. Germline loops: CDR1 SGHRS, CDR2 YFSETQ. V gave up 4 bases and J gave up 4 bases; unmatched junction bases: 6. CDR3 nucleotide sequence: TGCGCCAGCAGCCCGACTAGCGGGAGAGGGTACAATGAGCAGTTCTTC. This sequence encodes CASSPTSGRGYNEQFF.

Here the CDR3 DNA reads TGCAGCGTTGCTAGAGACGCAGCCAAAAACATTCAGTACTTC. This gives the protein CSVARDAAKNIQYF. The chain joins TRBV29-1 to TRBJ2-4, with D hard to call. CDR1 is SQVTM and CDR2 is ANQGSEA in the germline V gene. CDR3 length: 14 amino acids. The V end was cut by 4 bases, the J end by 0 bases, with 10 bases between.

This sequence joins TRBV6-5 and TRBJ2-2; possible D gene TRBD2, 6 bases. The germline V gene encodes CDR1 MNHEY and CDR2 SVGAGI. The CDR3 runs to 14 residues. Trimming stripped 6 bases from V and 2 bases from J, with 10 bases between. The CDR3 DNA follows: TGTGCCAGCAGGGCGGGGAGAAACACCGGGGAGCTGTTTTTT. It specifies CASRAGRNTGELFF.

V gene TRBV18 combines with J gene TRBJ1-6; D is uncertain. V gave up 6 bases and J gave up 9 bases, with 12 bases separating them. Germline CDR1 reads KGHSH; CDR2 reads LQKENI. The CDR3 length is 13 residues. Here the CDR3 reads CASSDGSFSPLHF. CDR3 DNA: TGTGCCAGCTCCGACGGGAGTTTTTCACCCCTCCACTTT.

Comments on this clone: Additional DNA sequences in this sample encode the identical CDR3. The gene calls are TRBV9 and TRBJ2-7; D might be TRBD1 (6 bases). Trimming took 0 bases from V and 2 from J, leaving 12 bases between them. This CDR3 is built from 15 residues. Germline V lookup: CDR1 SGDLS, CDR2 YYNGEE. CDR3 loop: CASSVDGGGTYEQYF. For the CDR3, the DNA is TGTGCCAGCAGCGTAGATGGGGGCGGCACCTACGAGCAGTACTTC.

This clone has more than one count but fewer than ten. The rearrangement links TRBV7-3 to TRBJ1-2; no reliable D call. Trimming took 4 bases from V and 4 from J, leaving 10 bases between them. CDR1 and CDR2 from the germline V gene are SGHTA and FQGTGA. This CDR3 is built from 13 residues. The CDR3 region is CASSSRAGYGYTF. For the CDR3, the DNA is TGTGCCAGCAGCTCACGAGCAGGCTATGGCTACACCTTC.

V gene TRBV28 combines with J gene TRBJ2-1, with a tentative D call TRBD2 (6 bases). CDR1 is MDHEN and CDR2 is SYDVKM in the germline V gene. The CDR3 has 15 amino acids. The V gene lost 4 bases and the J gene lost 8 bases, with 18 bases spanning the gap. CDR3 loop: CASSSLVEGIDEQFF. CDR3 nucleotide sequence: TGTGCCAGCAGTTCCTTAGTGGAGGGGATTGATGAGCAGTTCTTC.

This chain uses TRBV4-2 with TRBJ1-1; D is uncertain. The CDR3 contains 15 residues. The V gene lost 0 bases and the J gene lost 4 bases, with 12 bases spanning the gap. Germline V gene data show CDR1 as LGHNA and CDR2 as YNFKEQ. CDR3 region: CASSQETDTSTEAFF. The CDR3 DNA is TGTGCCAGCAGCCAAGAAACCGACACGAGCACTGAAGCTTTCTTT.

The chain combines TRBV5-1 with TRBJ1-5; 7 nucleotides line up with TRBD1. This CDR3 is 14 amino acids long. Germline V gene data show CDR1 as SGHRS and CDR2 as YFSETQ. V was pared by 0 bases and J by 8 bases, with 5 bases of the junction left unmatched. DNA of the CDR3: TGCGCCAGCAGCTTGGAAGGGGGCATAAAGCCCCAGCATTTT. Encoded protein: CASSLEGGIKPQHF.

The chain joins TRBV10-3 to TRBJ2-1; 9 bases align to TRBD2. The CDR3 totals 14 residues. CDR1 ENHRY and CDR2 SYGVKD come from the germline V gene. V dropped 10 bases and J dropped 5; count of bases not matched to a gene: 9. The CDR3 bases are TGTGCCACCCGCCCGACTAGCGGACACAATGAGCAGTTCTTC. The encoded protein is CATRPTSGHNEQFF.

The rearrangement links TRBV7-8 to TRBJ1-2; D ambiguous. Trimming took 5 bases from V and 4 from J, leaving 17 bases between them. CDR3 size: 15 residues. CDR1 is SGHVS, CDR2 FQNEAQ, per germline. CDR3 sequence (DNA): TGTGCCAGCAGCCCGGCGAGGGAGGCCCTCTATGGCTACACCTTC. Its protein is CASSPAREALYGYTF.

V gene TRBV19 combines with J gene TRBJ1-1; D is uncertain. V was trimmed by 7 bases and J by 7 bases, leaving 22 bases between them. The germline gives CDR1 LNHDA, CDR2 SQIVND (reference sequence). This CDR3 spans 15 amino acids. Here the CDR3 DNA reads TGTGCCAGTAACGGAGGGCCCCAAGGAGTAATTGAAGCTTTCTTT. Its protein is CASNGGPQGVIEAFF. The full variable domain, with the rest looked up from reference TRBV19 and TRBJ1-1, is DGGITQSPKYLFRKEGQNVTLSCEQNLNHDAMYWYRQDPGQGLRLIYYSQIVNDFQKGDIAEGYSVSREKKESFPLTVTSAQKNPTAFYLCASNGGPQGVIEAFFGQGTRLTVV.

Details on this clone: One end of the junction varies from germline; a read error may be responsible. The chain joins TRBV7-7 to TRBJ2-1, with 13 bases matching TRBD2. The CDR3 is 15 residues long. The germline gives CDR1 SSHAT, CDR2 FNYEAQ (reference sequence). CDR3 sequence (DNA): TGTGCTAGCAGCTTAGGACTAGCGGGAGACAATGAGCAGTTCTTC. This gives the protein CASSLGLAGDNEQFF. The full variable domain, its missing parts supplied by reference TRBV7-7 and TRBJ2-1, is GAGVSQSPRYKVTKRGQDVTLRCDPISSHATLYWYQQALGQGPEFLTYFNYEAQPDKSGLPSDRFSAERPEGSISTLTIQRTEQRDSAMYRCASSLGLAGDNEQFFGPGTRLTVL.

This clone was detected once. The chain carries TRBV5-1 and TRBJ2-5; TRBD1 is a possible D gene (7 bases). This CDR3 is built from 14 residues. The germline gives CDR1 SGHRS, CDR2 YFSETQ. V was clipped by 2 bases and J by 4 bases, with 12 bases between them. CDR3 loop: CASSFGGGGETQYF. In DNA, the CDR3 is TGCGCCAGCAGCTTCGGAGGGGGCGGAGAGACCCAGTACTTC.

This clone was seen just once. The chain carries TRBV2 and TRBJ1-4; D remains ambiguous. Germline V lookup: CDR1 SNHLY, CDR2 FYNNEI. Trimming removed 3 bases from V and 3 bases from J, with 14 bases in between. The CDR3 sequence is 16 residues long. This CDR3 reads CASSERAKLANEKLFF. The CDR3 bases are TGTGCCAGCAGTGAGAGGGCAAAATTGGCTAATGAAAAACTGTTTTTT.

This chain joins TRBV18 and TRBJ1-5, with D maybe TRBD1 (5 bases). The germline V gene encodes CDR1 KGHSH and CDR2 LQKENI. The CDR3 length is 15 residues. V gave up 3 bases and J gave up 6 bases, with 15 bases separating them. CDR3 amino acids: CASSPSGGAGQPQHF. CDR3 DNA sequence: TGTGCCAGCTCACCTTCGGGAGGGGCAGGTCAGCCCCAGCATTTT.

The V gene is TRBV9, the J gene TRBJ1-3; D might be TRBD1 (5 bases). V was shortened by 3 bases and J by 4 bases, with 14 bases between the two germline ends. This CDR3 contains 15 residues. CDR1 and CDR2 (germline): SGDLS, YYNGEE. CDR3 coding DNA: TGTGCCAGCAGCGCCTCAGGGTCCTTCGGAAACACCATATATTTT. Residues: CASSASGSFGNTIYF.

This clone was detected once. V is TRBV19 and J is TRBJ1-3, with a possible D match to TRBD1 (6 bases). The CDR3 has 15 amino acids. Germline V gene sequence: CDR1 LNHDA, CDR2 SQIVND (reference sequence). Trimming cost V 4 bases and J 3 bases, with 13 bases left between them. CDR3 sequence reads: CASSNQGLFGNTIYF. In DNA form, the CDR3 reads TGTGCCAGTAGTAACCAGGGGCTTTTTGGAAACACCATATATTTT.

The rearrangement uses TRBV18 and TRBJ2-3, with 10 bases fitting TRBD1. V gave up 3 bases and J gave up 3 bases; unmatched junction bases: 9. The CDR3 has 17 amino acids. Germline CDR1 and CDR2: KGHSH and LQKENI. The CDR3 here is CASSPRVDRGRTDTQYF. The CDR3 DNA is TGTGCCAGCTCACCTCGGGTGGACAGGGGGAGGACAGATACGCAGTATTTT.

The V and J genes are TRBV6-6 and TRBJ2-7; D unresolved. V was cut by 0 bases and J by 1 base, with 7 bases left in between. This CDR3 contains 14 residues. CDR1 and CDR2 (germline): MNHNY, SVGAGI (reference sequence). CDR3 in amino acids: CASSYSALSYEQYF. DNA for the CDR3: TGTGCCAGCAGTTACTCCGCACTATCCTACGAGCAGTACTTC.

The gene calls are TRBV28 and TRBJ1-5, with D possibly TRBD1 on 5 matching bases. Between the trimmed V and J ends, which lost 6 bases and 5 bases, there was a span of 17 bases. The germline CDR1 and CDR2 sequences are MDHEN and SYDVKM. This CDR3 spans 15 amino acids. CDR3 region: CASSRIQAPHQPQHF. The CDR3 bases are TGTGCCAGCAGCCGAATACAGGCCCCCCATCAGCCCCAGCATTTT.

The J gene is TRBJ2-2, the V gene TRBV7-3, with TRBD1 identical over 7 bases. Trimming took 0 bases from V and 5 from J; bases not matched to a gene: 6. Germline-derived CDR1 and CDR2 are SGHTA and FQGTGA. There are 16 residues in the CDR3. The CDR3, as DNA: TGTGCCAGCAGCTTAACTAGGGACAGTACTACCGGGGAGCTGTTTTTT. Its translation: CASSLTRDSTTGELFF.